Here is one T cell receptor beta chain with its context. Antigen: not known. The CDR3 totals 16 residues. Germline CDR1 and CDR2: SNHLY and FYNNEI. Losses at the gene ends were 6 bases for V and 4 bases for J; bases not matched to a gene: 14. Produced via immunoSEQ multiplex PCR; TCRdb's table is partial and in-frame only. The sample includes about 150,000 clones, roughly 90% of them seen just once. This sample was taken from a study of T cell responses to AZD1222 COVID-19 vaccine. Study summary: Second-dose recipients at about 4 or about 12 weeks were treated as one pooled group.

Findings and limits, study-wide: White British people made up most donors, females outnumbered males, and clonal diversity was possibly underestimated. At baseline, seropositivity was found in only six or seven AZD1222 recipients. Regions 160-218 and 743-854 dominated among vaccine-associated CD4 TCRs spanning spike.

The TCR sequence derives from an adult in good health. This material consisted of peripheral blood, taken on day 0 of AZD1222 vaccination. The chain has TRBV2 and TRBJ2-7, with 8 bases fitting TRBD1. CDR3 sequence reads: CASRVGMGTGSYEQYF. The DNA of the CDR3 is TGTGCCAGCAGGGTCGGTATGGGGACAGGAAGTTACGAGCAGTACTTC.